Following are 18 T cell receptor beta chains from one sample sequenced in a study of cytomegalovirus exposure and HLA in healthy donors. Amplification used 60 Vbeta primers and 13 Jbeta primers. Produced via immunoSEQ multiplex PCR; TCRdb's table is partial and in-frame only. Of 150,000 to 200,000 clones in the sample, roughly 79% were seen once. Source material: PBMCs. These receptors were obtained from a man between 18 and 35 years old in good health and CMV-seropositive.

This clone is a singleton in its sample. V is TRBV27 and J is TRBJ2-3, with a possible D match to TRBD1 (5 bases). V was cut by 2 bases and J by 6 bases, with 15 bases left in between. The CDR3 is 15 amino acids. Germline V gene sequence: CDR1 MNHEY, CDR2 SMNVEV (reference sequence). The CDR3: CASSLRVWGRDTQYF. CDR3 DNA sequence: TGTGCCAGCAGTTTAAGGGTGTGGGGCCGGGATACGCAGTATTTT.

The rearrangement joins TRBV28 to TRBJ1-5; 7 bases match TRBD1. The CDR3 length is 14 residues. J lost 3 bases, V lost 7 bases, and 6 bases had no gene match. The germline gives CDR1 MDHEN, CDR2 SYDVKM. CDR3 residues: CASIPQGSNQPQHF. CDR3 DNA sequence: TGTGCCAGCATTCCACAGGGGTCCAATCAGCCCCAGCATTTT.

The chain has TRBV19 and TRBJ2-4; the match to TRBD1 covers 9 bases. CDR3 size: 17 residues. Germline V gives CDR1 LNHDA, CDR2 SQIVND (reference sequence). With 5 bases clipped from V and 2 bases from J, the junction kept 10 bases outside the gene matches. CDR3 coding DNA: TGTGCCAGTAGTCCGACAGGGGGGTCGAATACCAAAAACATTCAGTACTTC. Translated: CASSPTGGSNTKNIQYF.

V is TRBV5-8 and J is TRBJ2-3, with D uncertain. V gave up 3 bases and J gave up 2 bases, with 19 bases separating them. Germline V CDR1 and CDR2: SGHTS, YDEGEE. This CDR3 is built from 17 residues. CDR3 amino acids: CASSSARGLVATDTQYF. The CDR3 nucleotides read TGTGCCAGCAGCTCTGCCCGAGGTTTGGTAGCCACAGATACGCAGTATTTT.

As to this clone: The conserved phenylalanine or tryptophan normally closing the CDR3 is absent here, so this likely arose from a read error. The chain has TRBV27 and TRBJ1-6, with TRBD1 as a possible D gene (6 bases). The CDR3 has 17 amino acids. Germline CDR1 and CDR2: MNHEY and SMNVEV (reference sequence). V lost 2 bases to trimming and J lost 8 bases, with 19 bases between them. CDR3 sequence: CASSLGGGERQYSPLHL. The CDR3 bases are TGTGCCAGCAGTTTAGGGGGGGGCGAGAGACAGTATTCACCCCTCCACCTT.

This clone was detected a few times. This sequence joins TRBV19 and TRBJ2-7; 9 bases map to TRBD1. From germline, CDR1 is LNHDA and CDR2 SQIVND (reference sequence). CDR3 size: 13 residues. The J segment lost 10 bases and the V segment lost 8 bases, leaving 12 bases of the junction unmatched. The CDR3 coding sequence is TGTGCCAGTGCCGACAGGGGGGAAAAGGAACAGTACTTC. Translated, it gives CASADRGEKEQYF. Full variable domain (remainder filled in from reference TRBV19 and TRBJ2-7): DGGITQSPKYLFRKEGQNVTLSCEQNLNHDAMYWYRQDPGQGLRLIYYSQIVNDFQKGDIAEGYSVSREKKESFPLTVTSAQKNPTAFYLCASADRGEKEQYFGPGTRLTVT.

Only a few counts were recorded for this clone. This chain connects TRBV5-6 to TRBJ2-7; possibly TRBD1 for D (5 bases). Trimming stripped 1 base from V and 3 bases from J, with 8 bases between. This CDR3 contains 13 residues. Germline V CDR1 and CDR2: SGHDT, YYEEEE. CDR3 region: CASSLRQNYEQYF. The DNA for the CDR3 is TGTGCCAGCAGCTTGCGACAGAACTACGAGCAGTACTTC.

A few counts support this clone. V and J are TRBV7-2 and TRBJ2-7, with TRBD1 matching over 9 bases. Germline-derived CDR1 and CDR2 are SGHTA and FQGNSA. The length of the CDR3 is 17 residues. J gave up 3 bases and V 0 bases, and 9 bases lay outside the gene matches. This CDR3 reads CASSLANTGGRIYEQYF. As DNA, the CDR3 is TGTGCCAGCAGCTTAGCAAATACAGGGGGCAGGATCTACGAGCAGTACTTC. The full variable domain, completed using reference TRBV7-2 and TRBJ2-7, is GAGVSQSPSNKVTEKGKDVELRCDPISGHTALYWYRQSLGQGLEFLIYFQGNSAPDKSGLPSDRFSAERTGGSVSTLTIQRTQQEDSAVYLCASSLANTGGRIYEQYFGPGTRLTVT.

The chain joins TRBV6-6 to TRBJ1-4; the D gene is possibly TRBD1 (5 bases). V was cut by 0 bases and J by 8 bases, with 13 bases left in between. Germline V gives CDR1 MNHNY, CDR2 SVGAGI (reference sequence). This CDR3 has 15 residues. CDR3 protein: CASSYSVGASEKLFF. For the CDR3, the DNA is TGTGCCAGCAGTTACTCGGTAGGGGCGTCAGAAAAACTGTTTTTT.

The chain joins TRBV19 to TRBJ1-1; possibly TRBD1 for D (5 bases). The CDR3 length is 11 residues. Germline loops: CDR1 LNHDA, CDR2 SQIVND (reference sequence). Between the trimmed V and J ends, which lost 8 bases and 3 bases, there was a span of 7 bases. The CDR3 region is CASSGYTEAFF. The CDR3 DNA reads TGTGCCAGTTCAGGGTACACTGAAGCTTTCTTT. The whole variable domain, filled in from reference TRBV19 and TRBJ1-1, reads DGGITQSPKYLFRKEGQNVTLSCEQNLNHDAMYWYRQDPGQGLRLIYYSQIVNDFQKGDIAEGYSVSREKKESFPLTVTSAQKNPTAFYLCASSGYTEAFFGQGTRLTVV.

The chain carries TRBV6-1 and TRBJ1-1, with TRBD1 matching 7 bases. The germline gives CDR1 MNHNS, CDR2 SASEGT. The length of the CDR3 is 15 residues. With V trimmed by 4 bases and J by 6 bases, 11 bases remained unmatched. The CDR3 loop reads CASSASTTGLAEAFF. The CDR3 nucleotides read TGTGCCAGCAGTGCATCAACGACAGGGCTGGCTGAAGCTTTCTTT.

This chain connects TRBV5-1 to TRBJ2-7, with TRBD1 matching 7 bases. This CDR3 is built from 14 residues. Unmatched junction bases numbered 7, after V lost 6 bases and J lost 1 base. The V gene's germline CDR1 is SGHRS and CDR2 YFSETQ. CDR3 residues: CASKNTGDSYEQYF. The DNA for the CDR3 is TGCGCCAGCAAAAATACAGGGGATTCCTACGAGCAGTACTTC.

The chain links TRBV19 to TRBJ2-1; TRBD2 is a possible D gene (5 bases). Trimming took off 1 base at V and 7 bases at J, with 14 bases between the two ends. Germline-derived CDR1 and CDR2 are LNHDA and SQIVND (reference sequence). This CDR3 has 15 residues. CDR3 sequence (DNA): TGTGCCAGTAGTATAGTTGGCGGGCCATTGAATGAGCAGTTCTTC. Protein: CASSIVGGPLNEQFF.

The CDR3 loop is CASSLLGQSTDTQYF. The CDR3 nucleotides are TGTGCCAGCAGCTTATTGGGACAGAGCACAGATACGCAGTATTTT. This chain links TRBV11-2 with TRBJ2-3, with TRBD1 identical over 7 bases. This CDR3 has 15 amino acids. J gave up 0 bases and V 2 bases, and 2 bases lay outside the gene matches. CDR1 and CDR2 (germline): SGHAT, FQNNGV. The full variable domain, in which reference TRBV11-2 and TRBJ2-3 provide the parts outside the CDR3, is EAGVAQSPRYKIIEKRQSVAFWCNPISGHATLYWYQQILGQGPKLLIQFQNNGVVDDSQLPKDRFSAERLKGVDSTLKIQPAKLEDSAVYLCASSLLGQSTDTQYFGPGTRLTVL.

In DNA form, the CDR3 reads TGTGCCAGCAGTAGGGGTGGGGATCAGCCCCAGCATTTT. Residues: CASSRGGDQPQHF. This sequence joins TRBV6-1 and TRBJ1-5, with D perhaps matching TRBD1 (5 bases). Trimming removed 5 bases from V and 5 bases from J, with 10 bases in between. Germline CDR1 is MNHNS and CDR2 is SASEGT. This CDR3 has 13 residues.

The genes are TRBV10-3 and TRBJ1-3, with 8 bases aligning to TRBD1. After removal of 2 bases from V and 1 base from J, the junction contained 4 bases not matched to a gene. CDR1 is ENHRY and CDR2 is SYGVKD in the germline V gene. CDR3 length: 16 amino acids. CDR3 sequence: CAISERQGSSGNTIYF. The CDR3 DNA follows: TGTGCCATCAGTGAGCGACAGGGGAGTTCTGGAAACACCATATATTTT.

This chain connects TRBV29-1 to TRBJ2-7; 7 nucleotides line up with TRBD2. This CDR3 spans 12 amino acids. CDR1 and CDR2 from the germline V gene are SQVTM and ANQGSEA. The ends lost 7 bases at V and 3 bases at J; junction bases unmatched: 6. The DNA for the CDR3 is TGCAGCGGGGGTCCGGGGGGCTACGAGCAGTACTTC. It specifies CSGGPGGYEQYF.

This clone was counted between two and nine times. This chain connects TRBV6-5 to TRBJ1-2; no firm D call. The CDR3 sequence is 14 residues long. With 5 bases removed from V and 8 bases from J, the gap between germline ends came to 18 bases. Germline V gene lookup returns CDR1 MNHEY and CDR2 SVGAGI. CDR3: CASSRTGALGGYTF. In DNA form, the CDR3 reads TGTGCCAGCAGTAGGACGGGAGCCTTGGGGGGCTACACCTTC.